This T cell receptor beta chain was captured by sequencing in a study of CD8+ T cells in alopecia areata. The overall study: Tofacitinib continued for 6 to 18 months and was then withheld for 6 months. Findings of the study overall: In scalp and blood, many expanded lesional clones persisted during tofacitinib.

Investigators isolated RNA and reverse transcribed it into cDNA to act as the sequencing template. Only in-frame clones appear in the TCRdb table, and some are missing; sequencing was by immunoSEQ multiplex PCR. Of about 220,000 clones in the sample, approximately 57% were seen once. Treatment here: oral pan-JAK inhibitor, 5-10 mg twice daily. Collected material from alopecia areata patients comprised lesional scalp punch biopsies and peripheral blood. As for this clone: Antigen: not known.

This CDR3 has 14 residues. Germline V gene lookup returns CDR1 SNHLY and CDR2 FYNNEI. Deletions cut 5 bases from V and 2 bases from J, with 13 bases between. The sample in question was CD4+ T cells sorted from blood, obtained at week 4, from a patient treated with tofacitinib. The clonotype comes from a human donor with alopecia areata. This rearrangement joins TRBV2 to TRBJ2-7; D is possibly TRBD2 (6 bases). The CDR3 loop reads CASSRASAPYEQYF. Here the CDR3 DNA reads TGTGCCAGCAGTCGGGCTAGCGCTCCCTACGAGCAGTACTTC.